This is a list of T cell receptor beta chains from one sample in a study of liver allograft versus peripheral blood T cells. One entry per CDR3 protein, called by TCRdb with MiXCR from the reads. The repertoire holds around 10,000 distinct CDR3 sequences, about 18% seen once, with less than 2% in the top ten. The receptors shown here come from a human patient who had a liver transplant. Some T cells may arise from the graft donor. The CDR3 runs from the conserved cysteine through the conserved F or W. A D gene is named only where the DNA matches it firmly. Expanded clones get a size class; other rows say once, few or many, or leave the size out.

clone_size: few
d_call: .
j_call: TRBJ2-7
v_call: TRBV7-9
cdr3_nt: TGTGCCAGCAGCCCAACCCCTGTGTCAGGGGCGAAGGGCTACGAGCAGTACTTC
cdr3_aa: CASSPTPVSGAKGYEQYF

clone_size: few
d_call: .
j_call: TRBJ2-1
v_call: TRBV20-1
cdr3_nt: TGCAGTGCTAGACCGATCCTAGCGAGCTCCTACAATGAGCAGTTCTTC
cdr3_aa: CSARPILASSYNEQFF

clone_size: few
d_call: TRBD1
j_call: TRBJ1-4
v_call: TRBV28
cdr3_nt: TGTGCCAGCAGTTCTATTGGGACAGGTGAAAAACTGTTTTTT
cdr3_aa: CASSSIGTGEKLFF

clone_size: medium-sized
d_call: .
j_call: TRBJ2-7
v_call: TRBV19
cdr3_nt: TGTGCCAGTCGGGACTCTATGTCCTACGAGCAGTACTTC
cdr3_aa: CASRDSMSYEQYF

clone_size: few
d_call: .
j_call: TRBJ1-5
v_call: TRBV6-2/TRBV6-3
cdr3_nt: TGTGCCAGCACTACTCAAGACCACCAGCCCCAGCATTTT
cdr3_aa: CASTTQDHQPQHF

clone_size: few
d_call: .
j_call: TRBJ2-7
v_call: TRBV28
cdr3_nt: TGTGCCAGCAGTTCTGGGGGACGCTACGAGCAGTACTTC
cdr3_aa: CASSSGGRYEQYF

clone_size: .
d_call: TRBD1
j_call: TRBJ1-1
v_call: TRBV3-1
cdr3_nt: TGTGCCAGCAGCCCGCAGGGGGGCACTGAAGCTTTCTTT
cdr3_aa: CASSPQGGTEAFF

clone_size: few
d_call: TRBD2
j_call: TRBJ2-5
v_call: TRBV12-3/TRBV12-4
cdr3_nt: TGTGCCAGCAGTTTAGGACTAGCGGGACAAGAGACCCAGTACTTC
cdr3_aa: CASSLGLAGQETQYF

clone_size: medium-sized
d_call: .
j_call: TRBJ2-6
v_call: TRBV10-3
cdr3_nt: TGTGCCATCAGGGGGGGAACTGGGGCCAACGTCCTGACTTTC
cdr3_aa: CAIRGGTGANVLTF

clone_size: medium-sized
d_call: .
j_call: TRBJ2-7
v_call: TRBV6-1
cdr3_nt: TGTGCCAGCAAACCGCCGGGACTCGGCCGCTACGAGCAGTACTTC
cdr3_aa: CASKPPGLGRYEQYF

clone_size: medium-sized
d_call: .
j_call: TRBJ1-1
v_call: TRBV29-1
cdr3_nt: TGCAGCGTTACTACCTTAGCCGAGTTGGAAGCTTTCTTT
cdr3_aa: CSVTTLAELEAFF

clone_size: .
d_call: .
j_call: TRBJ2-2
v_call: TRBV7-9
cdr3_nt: TGTGCCAGCAGCTTAGATTCGGAAACCGGGGAGCTGTTTTTT
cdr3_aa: CASSLDSETGELFF

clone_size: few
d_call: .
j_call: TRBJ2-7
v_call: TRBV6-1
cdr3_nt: TGTGCCAGCAGTGACCCTCGGGGCCGGTACTTC
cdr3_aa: CASSDPRGRYF

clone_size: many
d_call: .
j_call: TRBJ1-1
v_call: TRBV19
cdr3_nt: TGTGCCAGTAGCTCGATTTCTTTTGGGGGTCCGACTGAAGCTTTCTTT
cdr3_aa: CASSSISFGGPTEAFF

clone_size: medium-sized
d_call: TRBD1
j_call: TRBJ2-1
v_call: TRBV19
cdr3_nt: TGTGCCAGTAGCGGGACAGGGTATGGCAATGAGCAGTTCTTC
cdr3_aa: CASSGTGYGNEQFF

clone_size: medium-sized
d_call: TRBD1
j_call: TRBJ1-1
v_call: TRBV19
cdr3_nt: TGTGCCAGTAGCCCCGGACAGGTCCCCGAAGCTTTCTTT
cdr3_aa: CASSPGQVPEAFF

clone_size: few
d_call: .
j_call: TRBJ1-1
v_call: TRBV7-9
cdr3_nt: TGTGCCAGCAGCCCGAACAGGGTACAAGCTTTCTTT
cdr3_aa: CASSPNRVQAFF

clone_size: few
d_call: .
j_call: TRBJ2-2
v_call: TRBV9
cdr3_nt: TGTGCCAGCAGCTTGAGGTTCGAGCGCGGGGAGCTGTTTTTT
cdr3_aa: CASSLRFERGELFF

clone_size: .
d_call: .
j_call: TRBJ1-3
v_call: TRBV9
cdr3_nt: TGTGCCAGCAGCGTAGAGGGAGGACCGGACACCATATATTTT
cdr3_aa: CASSVEGGPDTIYF

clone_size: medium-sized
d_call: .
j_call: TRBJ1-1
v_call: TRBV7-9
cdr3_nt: TGTGCCAGCAGCTTAAGGGACGGTGGGTACACTGAAGCTTTCTTT
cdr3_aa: CASSLRDGGYTEAFF

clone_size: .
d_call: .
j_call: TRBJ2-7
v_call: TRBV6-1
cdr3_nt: TGTGCCAGCAGTGCGACTAGTTCCGTCCACGAGCAGTACTTC
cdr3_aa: CASSATSSVHEQYF

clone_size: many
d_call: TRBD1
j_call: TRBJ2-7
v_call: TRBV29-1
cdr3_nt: TGCAGCGTTGAAAGACCACAGGGGAGCGAGCAGTACTTC
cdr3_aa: CSVERPQGSEQYF

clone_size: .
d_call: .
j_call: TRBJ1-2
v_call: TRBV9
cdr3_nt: TGTGCCAGCAGCGCTACCGGGACGTTCGGCTACACCTTC
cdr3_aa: CASSATGTFGYTF

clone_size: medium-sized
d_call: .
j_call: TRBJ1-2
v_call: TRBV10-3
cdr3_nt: TGTGCCATCAGTGCAGATCCCTCCGGCTATGGCTACACCTTC
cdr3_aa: CAISADPSGYGYTF

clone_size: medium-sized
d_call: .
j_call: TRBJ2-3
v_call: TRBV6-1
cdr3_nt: TGTGCCAGCAGGATCACAGATACGCAGTATTTT
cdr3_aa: CASRITDTQYF

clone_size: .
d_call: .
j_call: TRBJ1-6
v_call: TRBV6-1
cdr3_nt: TGTGCCAGCACAGACTATAATTCACCCCTCCACTTT
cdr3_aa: CASTDYNSPLHF

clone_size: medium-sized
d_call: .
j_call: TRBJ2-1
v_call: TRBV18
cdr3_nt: TGTGCCAGCTCACCCCTAAAGGGCACTTCAAACAATGAGCAGTTCTTC
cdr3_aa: CASSPLKGTSNNEQFF

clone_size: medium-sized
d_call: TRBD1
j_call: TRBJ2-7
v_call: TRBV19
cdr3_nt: TGTGCCAGTAGTTTCTCGGACAGGGGCGAGCAGTACTTC
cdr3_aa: CASSFSDRGEQYF

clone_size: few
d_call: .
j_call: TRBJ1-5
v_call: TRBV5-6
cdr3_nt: TGTGCCAGCAGCCGGGGAGCGGTAACTAATCAGCCCCAGCATTTT
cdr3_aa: CASSRGAVTNQPQHF

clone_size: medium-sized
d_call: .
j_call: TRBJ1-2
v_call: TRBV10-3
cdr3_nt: TGTGCCACCGCAATGGTGGGCTATGGCTACACCTTC
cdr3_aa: CATAMVGYGYTF

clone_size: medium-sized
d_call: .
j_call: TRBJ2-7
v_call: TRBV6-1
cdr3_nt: TGTGCCAGCAGTGTTTTGGCGTCCTACGAGCAGTACTTC
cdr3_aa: CASSVLASYEQYF

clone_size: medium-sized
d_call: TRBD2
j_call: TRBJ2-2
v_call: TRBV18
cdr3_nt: TGTGCCAGCTCACTAAGCGGGAGTAACACCGGGGAGCTGTTTTTT
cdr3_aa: CASSLSGSNTGELFF

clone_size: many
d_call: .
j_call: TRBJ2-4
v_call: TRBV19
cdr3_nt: TGTGCCAGTACCTCGACGGGCGGAAACATTCAGTACTTC
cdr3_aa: CASTSTGGNIQYF

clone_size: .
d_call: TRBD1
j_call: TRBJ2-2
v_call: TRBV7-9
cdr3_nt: TGTGCCAGCAGCCGACAGGGACCTCACGGGGAGCTGTTTTTT
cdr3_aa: CASSRQGPHGELFF

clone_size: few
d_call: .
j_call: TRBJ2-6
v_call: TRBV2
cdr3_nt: TGTGCCAGCAGTGAAACTAGAATGCTCTCTGGGGCCAACGTCCTGACTTTC
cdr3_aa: CASSETRMLSGANVLTF

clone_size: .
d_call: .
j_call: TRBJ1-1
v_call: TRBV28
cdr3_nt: TGTGCCAGCAGTGCCGGATCAGCTGAAGCTTTCTTT
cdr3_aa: CASSAGSAEAFF

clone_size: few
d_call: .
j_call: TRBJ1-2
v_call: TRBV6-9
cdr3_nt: TGTGCCAGCAGTTATCCGACCCGGGGTGGCTACACCTTC
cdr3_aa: CASSYPTRGGYTF

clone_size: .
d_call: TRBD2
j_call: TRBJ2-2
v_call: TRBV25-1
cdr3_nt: TGTGCCAGCAGTGAAGCTCAGCGGGAGCGAACCGGGGAGCTGTTTTTT
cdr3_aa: CASSEAQRERTGELFF

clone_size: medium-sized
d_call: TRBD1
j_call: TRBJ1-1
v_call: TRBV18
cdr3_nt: TGTGCCAGCTCACCAGGGACAGGCGGGAACACTGAAGCTTTCTTT
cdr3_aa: CASSPGTGGNTEAFF

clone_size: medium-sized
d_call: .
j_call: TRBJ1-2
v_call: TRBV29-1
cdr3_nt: TGCAGCGTTGAATGGCCCCGGGGGCTCCACTATGGCTACACCTTC
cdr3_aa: CSVEWPRGLHYGYTF

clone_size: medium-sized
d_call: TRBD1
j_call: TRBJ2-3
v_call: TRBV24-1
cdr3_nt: TGTGCCACCAGTGACCCCGGGACAGCCTCTAGCACAGATACGCAGTATTTT
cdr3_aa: CATSDPGTASSTDTQYF

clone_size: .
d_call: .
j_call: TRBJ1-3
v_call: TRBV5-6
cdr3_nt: TGTGCCAACAGCCTCCAAGGACGTAACTCTGGAAACACCATATATTTT
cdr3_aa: CANSLQGRNSGNTIYF

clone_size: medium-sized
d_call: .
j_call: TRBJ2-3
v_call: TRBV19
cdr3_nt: TGTGCCAGTAGTATTAGGACCTCTGGGGCAGATACGCAGTATTTT
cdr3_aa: CASSIRTSGADTQYF

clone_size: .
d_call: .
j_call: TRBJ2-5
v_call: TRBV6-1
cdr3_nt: TGTGCCAGCGGGTTACCCCACCAAGAGACCCAGTACTTC
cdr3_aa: CASGLPHQETQYF

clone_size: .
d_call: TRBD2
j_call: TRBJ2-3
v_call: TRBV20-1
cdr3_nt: TGCAGTGCTTCTAGCGGGAATACGCAGTATTTT
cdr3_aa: CSASSGNTQYF

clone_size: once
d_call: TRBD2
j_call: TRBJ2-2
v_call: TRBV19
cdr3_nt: TGTGCCAGTAGTGGGGCGGGGGCCGGGGAGCTGTTTTTT
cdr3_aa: CASSGAGAGELFF

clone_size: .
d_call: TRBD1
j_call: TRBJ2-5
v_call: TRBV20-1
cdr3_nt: TGCAGTGCTAAACTAGACAGGGGGGACCAGTACTTC
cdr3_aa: CSAKLDRGDQYF

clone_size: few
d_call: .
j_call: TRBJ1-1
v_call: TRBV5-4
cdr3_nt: TGTGCCAGCAGCCTGGGGGAGAACACTGAAGCTTTCTTT
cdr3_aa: CASSLGENTEAFF

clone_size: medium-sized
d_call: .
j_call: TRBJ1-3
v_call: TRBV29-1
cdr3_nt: TGCAGCGTTGAAGAGTTCGGAAACACCATATATTTT
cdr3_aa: CSVEEFGNTIYF

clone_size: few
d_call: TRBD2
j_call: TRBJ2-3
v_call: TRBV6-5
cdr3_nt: TGTGCCAGCAGTTACGGGCGGGGGGGCCAAGATACGCAGTATTTT
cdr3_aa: CASSYGRGGQDTQYF

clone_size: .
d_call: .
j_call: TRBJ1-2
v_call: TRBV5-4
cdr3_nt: TGTGCCAGCAGCTTGGAAGAGGGGTGGGACTATGGCTACACCTTC
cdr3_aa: CASSLEEGWDYGYTF

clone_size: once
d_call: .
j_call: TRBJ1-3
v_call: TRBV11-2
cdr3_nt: TGTGCCAGCAGCGTGACGGGAGGCTCTGGAAACACCATATATTTT
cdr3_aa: CASSVTGGSGNTIYF

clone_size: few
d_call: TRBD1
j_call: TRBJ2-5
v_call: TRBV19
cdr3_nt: TGTGCCAGTAGTGAGACAGGGCCCGAATCGGGGACCCAGTACTTC
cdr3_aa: CASSETGPESGTQYF

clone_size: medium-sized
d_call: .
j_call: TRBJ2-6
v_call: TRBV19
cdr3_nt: TGTGCCAGTAGTATACAGGGCCCTGGGGCCAACGTCCTGACTTTC
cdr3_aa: CASSIQGPGANVLTF

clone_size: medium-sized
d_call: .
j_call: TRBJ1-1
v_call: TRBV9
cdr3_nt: TGTGCCAGCAGCGTAGAAGGGAGGGAGGGGTTGGCCACTGAAGCTTTCTTT
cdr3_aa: CASSVEGREGLATEAFF

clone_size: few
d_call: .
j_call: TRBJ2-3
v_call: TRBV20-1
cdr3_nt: TGCAGTGCCCCCGCGGTGAGCACAGATACGCAGTATTTT
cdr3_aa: CSAPAVSTDTQYF

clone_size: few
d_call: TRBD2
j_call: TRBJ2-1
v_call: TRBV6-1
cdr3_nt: TGTGCCAGCAGTACAGAGCGGGGGCCCTATAATGAGCAGTTCTTC
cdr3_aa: CASSTERGPYNEQFF

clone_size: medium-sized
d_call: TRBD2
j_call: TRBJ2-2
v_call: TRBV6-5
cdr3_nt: TGTGCCAGCAGCTCCGTTGGTAGCGGGGGGGCCGGGCGGACCGGGGAGCTGTTTTTT
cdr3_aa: CASSSVGSGGAGRTGELFF

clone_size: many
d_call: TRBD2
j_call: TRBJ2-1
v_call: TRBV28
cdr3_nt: TGTGCCAGCAGTTTATCCGGGAGGGGTGGCAATGAGCAGTTCTTC
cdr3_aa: CASSLSGRGGNEQFF